This is a list of T cell receptor beta chains from one sample in a study of OX40 agonist ivuxolimab in advanced cancers. TCRdb's copy holds only in-frame clones and misses some; the assay was immunoSEQ multiplex PCR. The sample holds roughly 34,000 clones; roughly 84% are singletons and the top ten take 1.5% to 2%. This specimen consisted of CD4+ or CD8+ T cells sorted from blood, obtained in a trial of the OX40 agonist ivuxolimab. These receptors originate from an adult with an advanced solid tumor such as melanoma, head and neck, liver or kidney cancer. Both conserved end residues are part of each CDR3. The order of the fields is clone size, V gene, J gene, D gene, CDR3 protein, CDR3 DNA. A D gene is named only where the DNA matches it firmly. The size of a clone is reported for some rows only, either as once, few or many, or as a class for expanded clones.

size: .
V: TRBV10-2
J: TRBJ2-3
D: .
CDR3: CASSVLDRIDTQYF
DNA: TGCGCCAGCAGTGTGCTCGACCGCATAGATACGCAGTATTTT

size: few
V: TRBV30
J: TRBJ1-4
D: .
CDR3: CAWRGILATNEKLFF
DNA: TGTGCCTGGAGGGGAATACTTGCAACTAATGAAAAACTGTTTTTT

size: .
V: TRBV6-5
J: TRBJ2-7
D: TRBD2
CDR3: CASSLLAGGTYEQYF
DNA: TGTGCCAGCAGTCTACTAGCGGGAGGAACCTACGAGCAGTACTTC

size: .
V: TRBV19
J: TRBJ2-5
D: TRBD2
CDR3: CASRRGTSGGDQETQYF
DNA: TGTGCCAGTAGACGGGGAACTAGCGGGGGAGACCAAGAGACCCAGTACTTC

size: .
V: TRBV7-9
J: TRBJ2-2
D: .
CDR3: CASSLAGETVANTGELFF
DNA: TGTGCCAGCAGCTTAGCGGGGGAGACAGTAGCGAACACCGGGGAGCTGTTTTTT

size: .
V: TRBV18
J: TRBJ2-7
D: TRBD2
CDR3: CASSPKLAGGTYEQYF
DNA: TGTGCCAGCTCACCCAAACTAGCGGGGGGGACCTACGAGCAGTACTTC

size: .
V: TRBV5-1
J: TRBJ2-7
D: .
CDR3: CASSFGVTSYEQYF
DNA: TGCGCCAGCAGCTTCGGCGTTACCTCCTACGAGCAGTACTTC

size: .
V: TRBV28
J: TRBJ2-7
D: TRBD1
CDR3: CASSLRQGAGEQYF
DNA: TGTGCCAGCAGCCTGAGGCAGGGGGCGGGGGAGCAGTACTTC

size: .
V: TRBV29-1
J: TRBJ2-5
D: TRBD1
CDR3: CSGRKDLTGDQETQYF
DNA: TGCAGCGGGCGGAAAGACTTAACAGGGGACCAAGAGACCCAGTACTTC

size: once
V: TRBV11-3
J: TRBJ2-6
D: .
CDR3: CASSPGLRSSSGANVLTF
DNA: TGTGCCAGCAGCCCCGGCCTGAGGTCGAGCTCTGGGGCCAACGTCCTGACTTTC

size: .
V: TRBV10-2
J: TRBJ2-5
D: .
CDR3: CASSGNTQETQYF
DNA: TGCGCCAGCAGTGGGAATACCCAAGAGACCCAGTACTTC

size: .
V: TRBV7-3
J: TRBJ2-1
D: TRBD2
CDR3: CASSVSGDSYNEQFF
DNA: TGTGCCAGCAGCGTTAGCGGGGACTCCTACAATGAGCAGTTCTTC

size: .
V: TRBV28
J: TRBJ2-7
D: .
CDR3: CASRARWNEQYF
DNA: TGTGCCAGCAGGGCCCGCTGGAACGAGCAGTACTTC

size: .
V: TRBV30
J: TRBJ1-2
D: .
CDR3: CAWRRGGLGYTF
DNA: TGTGCCTGGAGGAGGGGGGGATTAGGCTACACCTTC

size: .
V: TRBV6-5
J: TRBJ2-3
D: .
CDR3: CASSYPGGTDTQYF
DNA: TGTGCCAGCAGTTACCCCGGGGGCACAGATACGCAGTATTTT

size: .
V: TRBV5-1
J: TRBJ2-2
D: TRBD1
CDR3: CASSLKDRQSGGELFF
DNA: TGCGCCAGCAGCTTGAAGGACAGGCAAAGTGGCGGGGAGCTGTTTTTT

size: .
V: TRBV5-4
J: TRBJ2-7
D: TRBD2
CDR3: CASSHSGSEYEQYF
DNA: TGTGCCAGCTCCCATAGCGGGAGTGAATACGAGCAGTACTTC

size: .
V: TRBV18
J: TRBJ2-7
D: .
CDR3: CASSLDRQSYEQYF
DNA: TGTGCCAGCTCACTTGACAGACAAAGCTACGAGCAGTACTTC

size: few
V: TRBV7-2
J: TRBJ2-1
D: .
CDR3: CASSSNSGLMGNEQFF
DNA: TGTGCCAGCAGCTCCAACTCCGGACTCATGGGGAATGAGCAGTTCTTC

size: .
V: TRBV19
J: TRBJ1-1
D: .
CDR3: CASMKPSNTEAFF
DNA: TGTGCCAGTATGAAACCTTCGAACACTGAAGCTTTCTTT

size: once
V: TRBV19
J: TRBJ2-5
D: .
CDR3: CASSISGETQYF
DNA: TGTGCCAGTAGTATTTCTGGGGAGACCCAGTACTTC

size: .
V: TRBV7-2
J: TRBJ1-1
D: .
CDR3: CASRYTGYTEAFF
DNA: TGTGCCAGCAGATACACAGGGTACACTGAAGCTTTCTTT

size: .
V: TRBV9
J: TRBJ1-4
D: .
CDR3: CASSVAGIRDEKLFF
DNA: TGTGCCAGCAGCGTAGCAGGGATAAGAGATGAAAAACTGTTTTTT

size: once
V: TRBV9
J: TRBJ1-3
D: .
CDR3: CASRGRAGNTIYF
DNA: TGTGCCAGCCGAGGTAGGGCCGGAAACACCATATATTTT

size: .
V: TRBV6-1
J: TRBJ2-7
D: .
CDR3: CASTRALGDYEQYF
DNA: TGTGCCAGCACCCGGGCGCTAGGAGACTACGAGCAGTACTTC

size: .
V: TRBV7-9
J: TRBJ2-7
D: TRBD2
CDR3: CASSLGAVVAGAEQYF
DNA: TGTGCCAGCAGCTTGGGGGCCGTAGTAGCGGGAGCCGAGCAGTACTTC

size: .
V: TRBV19
J: TRBJ2-3
D: .
CDR3: CASSTGRRYRTDTQYF
DNA: TGTGCCAGTAGTACGGGTAGGCGATACCGCACAGATACGCAGTATTTT

size: .
V: TRBV5-1
J: TRBJ1-5
D: .
CDR3: CASSEGAGSNQPQHF
DNA: TGCGCCAGCAGTGAAGGGGCAGGGAGCAATCAGCCCCAGCATTTT

size: .
V: TRBV6-1
J: TRBJ2-1
D: .
CDR3: CASRRIVDYNEQFF
DNA: TGTGCCAGCAGGCGGATAGTGGACTACAATGAGCAGTTCTTC

size: .
V: TRBV6-1
J: TRBJ1-1
D: .
CDR3: CAGEMRAEAFF
DNA: TGTGCCGGAGAGATGAGGGCTGAAGCTTTCTTT

size: once
V: TRBV6-6
J: TRBJ2-7
D: TRBD1
CDR3: CASTQGQLYYEQYF
DNA: TGTGCCAGCACCCAGGGACAGCTCTACTACGAGCAGTACTTC

size: .
V: TRBV18
J: TRBJ1-5
D: .
CDR3: CASSPGFQQPQHF
DNA: TGTGCCAGCTCACCAGGATTCCAACAGCCCCAGCATTTT

size: .
V: TRBV5-4
J: TRBJ2-7
D: .
CDR3: CASSFRDQGEQYF
DNA: TGTGCCAGCAGCTTCAGGGACCAAGGCGAGCAGTACTTC

size: .
V: TRBV10-1
J: TRBJ2-7
D: .
CDR3: CASSDVEGREQYF
DNA: TGCGCCAGCAGTGATGTCGAGGGCCGCGAGCAGTACTTC

size: .
V: TRBV25-1
J: TRBJ2-4
D: TRBD1
CDR3: CASTFGTGNIQYF
DNA: TGTGCCAGCACCTTCGGGACAGGAAACATTCAGTACTTC

size: .
V: TRBV2
J: TRBJ2-1
D: TRBD2
CDR3: CASRAGGTSDMWYEQFF
DNA: TGTGCCAGCAGGGCCGGGGGGACTAGTGATATGTGGTATGAGCAGTTCTTC

size: .
V: TRBV6-1
J: TRBJ1-1
D: .
CDR3: CASSEQGAFF
DNA: TGTGCCAGCAGTGAACAAGGGGCTTTCTTT

size: .
V: TRBV29-1
J: TRBJ2-5
D: TRBD2
CDR3: CSVEAGVQYF
DNA: TGCAGCGTTGAGGCGGGGGTCCAGTACTTC

size: .
V: TRBV11-2
J: TRBJ1-4
D: .
CDR3: CASSTRETPNEKLFF
DNA: TGTGCCAGCAGCACCAGGGAAACCCCTAATGAAAAACTGTTTTTT

size: .
V: TRBV2
J: TRBJ2-4
D: TRBD1
CDR3: CASRQTYRDRLAKNIQYF
DNA: TGTGCCAGCAGACAGACGTACCGGGACAGACTAGCCAAAAACATTCAGTACTTC